This record covers a single T cell receptor (beta chain). Original processing methods: Amplification of reference gene primers provided the estimated nucleated cell counts. The data were produced by immunoSEQ multiplex PCR, yet TCRdb's version contains in-frame clones alone and is incomplete. V and J calls and clone size are copied from that table; D and trimming were computed from the DNA. The data show roughly 180,000 clones, with 75% to 85% seen just once and approximately 7.6% held by the top ten. This sample was included in a study of blood T cell repertoires in COVID-19. Background on the study: Both acute and convalescent COVID-19 samples were obtained from the United States, Italy and Spain. PBMCs, B-cell-depleted T cells, or T cells were the source of the cDNA or gDNA that made up the material.

Enrolment of Seattle patients took place during active infection, and they were followed longitudinally. The CDR3 sequence is 14 residues long. Trimming stripped 4 bases from V and 7 bases from J, with 14 bases between. Per germline, CDR1 LGHDT and CDR2 YNNKEL (reference sequence). The chain is built from TRBV3-1 (or the pseudogene TRBV3-2) and TRBJ2-1; D possibly corresponds to TRBD2 (6 bases). This receptor was identified in a woman aged 60-75 years with COVID-19, enrolled during active disease. Sequencing was carried out using peripheral blood. In nucleotides, the CDR3 is TGTGCCAGCAGCCGGGCGGCGGGGCAGAATGAGCAGTTCTTC. Its protein is CASSRAAGQNEQFF.